This is a list of T cell receptor beta chains from one sample in a study of control samples from healthy donors and cancer patients. Clones were read by immunoSEQ multiplex PCR, and TCRdb kept only the in-frame ones, dropping some. The table records tens of thousands of clones, around 86% of them present only once. Sequences were obtained from PBMCs. The receptors come from a woman between 50 and 59 years old with lung cancer. Both conserved end residues are part of each CDR3. Fields, in order: J gene, D gene, clone size, V gene, CDR3 DNA, CDR3 protein. A D gene is named only where the DNA matches it firmly. The size entry is marked missing in some rows and otherwise reads once, few, many or a size class.

J: TRBJ1-4
D: TRBD1
size: few
V: TRBV30
DNA: TGTGCCTACAGGGGGCCAACTAATGAAAAACTGTTTTTT
CDR3: CAYRGPTNEKLFF

J: TRBJ2-5
D: NA
size: NA
V: TRBV5-4
DNA: TGTGCCAGCAGCTCGGTGGCAGGGAAGACCCAGTACTTC
CDR3: CASSSVAGKTQYF

J: TRBJ2-6
D: NA
size: NA
V: TRBV4-3
DNA: TGCGCCAGCAGCCAAGATCCTGTGTATTCAGGGGCCAACGTCCTGACTTTC
CDR3: CASSQDPVYSGANVLTF

J: TRBJ2-5
D: NA
size: once
V: TRBV28
DNA: TGTGCCAGCAGTTACCGAACTAGCAGCCAAGAGACCCAGTACTTC
CDR3: CASSYRTSSQETQYF

J: TRBJ2-3
D: TRBD2
size: NA
V: TRBV4-1
DNA: TGCGCCAGCAGCCAAGGGCCTAGCGGGGGGCCAATCGCAGATACGCAGTATTTT
CDR3: CASSQGPSGGPIADTQYF

J: TRBJ1-2
D: NA
size: NA
V: TRBV2
DNA: TGTGCCAGCAGTCCAGGCCTAGAGGATGGCTACACCTTC
CDR3: CASSPGLEDGYTF

J: TRBJ1-1
D: NA
size: NA
V: TRBV15
DNA: TGTGCCACCAGCAGAGGCGGACAGTTGAACACTGAAGCTTTCTTT
CDR3: CATSRGGQLNTEAFF

J: TRBJ1-1
D: TRBD1
size: NA
V: TRBV5-5
DNA: TGTGCCAGCAGCTTTGAGGGGGCAGACACTGAAGCTTTCTTT
CDR3: CASSFEGADTEAFF

J: TRBJ1-1
D: TRBD1
size: NA
V: TRBV11-3
DNA: TGTGCCAGCAGCCTTACAGGGGGACTTGAAGCTTTCTTT
CDR3: CASSLTGGLEAFF

J: TRBJ1-1
D: NA
size: once
V: TRBV2
DNA: TGTGCCAGCCGCAGGAAGGCTGAAGCTTTCTTT
CDR3: CASRRKAEAFF

J: TRBJ2-7
D: NA
size: few
V: TRBV11-1
DNA: TGTGCCAGCAGTCTAGGGACCGATGGTTACGAGCAGTACTTC
CDR3: CASSLGTDGYEQYF

J: TRBJ1-2
D: TRBD1
size: NA
V: TRBV7-2
DNA: TGTGCCAGCAGCCACAGCGGGGGACAGGGCACTGGCTTC
CDR3: CASSHSGGQGTGF

J: TRBJ2-7
D: NA
size: NA
V: TRBV7-9
DNA: TGTGCCAGCAGCTTAGAGTCCGGCGACTACGAGCAGTACTTC
CDR3: CASSLESGDYEQYF

J: TRBJ2-2
D: NA
size: NA
V: TRBV5-1
DNA: TGCGCCAGCAGCTTGTCCGGGGGCACCGGGGAGCTGTTTTTT
CDR3: CASSLSGGTGELFF

J: TRBJ1-1
D: NA
size: NA
V: TRBV3-1/TRBV3-2
DNA: TGTGCCAGCAGCCGCTCCGGGACGGCGAACACTGAAGCTTTCTTT
CDR3: CASSRSGTANTEAFF

J: TRBJ1-1
D: NA
size: NA
V: TRBV23-1
DNA: TGCGCCAGCAGTCAACAAGTAGACAGGAGGGGACACACTGAAGCTTTCTTT
CDR3: CASSQQVDRRGHTEAFF

J: TRBJ1-1
D: NA
size: NA
V: TRBV11-2
DNA: TGTGCCAGCAGCTTGGGACGGTTGAACACTGAAGCTTTCTTT
CDR3: CASSLGRLNTEAFF

J: TRBJ2-7
D: NA
size: once
V: TRBV20-1
DNA: TGCAGTGCTGGCAGCTCCTACGAGCAGTACTTC
CDR3: CSAGSSYEQYF

J: TRBJ2-4
D: TRBD2
size: once
V: TRBV19
DNA: TGTGCCAGTAGGAGCCGTCGGGGGGACATTCAGTACTTC
CDR3: CASRSRRGDIQYF

J: TRBJ1-2
D: TRBD1
size: NA
V: TRBV4-2
DNA: TGTGCCAGCAGCCAAGATCGGGCAGGGGGCTCTACAAACTATGGCTACACCTTC
CDR3: CASSQDRAGGSTNYGYTF

J: TRBJ2-4
D: TRBD2
size: NA
V: TRBV29-1
DNA: TGCAGCGTTACCTCCGCCCTAGCGGGGGAGTTAGCCAAAAACATTCAGTACTTC
CDR3: CSVTSALAGELAKNIQYF

J: TRBJ2-6
D: NA
size: once
V: TRBV4-3
DNA: TGCGCCAGCAGCCAAGATTTAGCCGGCTCTGGGGCCAACGTCCTGACTTTC
CDR3: CASSQDLAGSGANVLTF

J: TRBJ1-2
D: TRBD1
size: medium-sized
V: TRBV4-2
DNA: TGTGCCAGCAGCTCTCCGGGACAGGGGCAGGTCTATGGCTACACCTTC
CDR3: CASSSPGQGQVYGYTF

J: TRBJ2-7
D: TRBD1
size: NA
V: TRBV6-2/TRBV6-3
DNA: TGTGCCAGCAGTCGTATCGACAGGGGGTCCTCCTACGAGCAGTACTTC
CDR3: CASSRIDRGSSYEQYF

J: TRBJ1-1
D: NA
size: NA
V: TRBV27
DNA: TGTGCCAGCAGTTACGGGACGGGGACGGAAGCTTTCTTT
CDR3: CASSYGTGTEAFF

J: TRBJ1-5
D: TRBD1
size: NA
V: TRBV5-8
DNA: TGTGCCAGCAGCAACCGGGACAGTAGGAGAGGAGGAAATCAGCCCCAGCATTTT
CDR3: CASSNRDSRRGGNQPQHF

J: TRBJ2-6
D: TRBD1
size: NA
V: TRBV2
DNA: TGTGCCAGCAGTGCTGGGACAGGGGGTACAACTGGGGCCAACGTCCTGACTTTC
CDR3: CASSAGTGGTTGANVLTF

J: TRBJ1-2
D: TRBD1
size: once
V: TRBV28
DNA: TGTGCCAGCAGTCCCCCGGGGACAGGGTCTTTCTACACCTTC
CDR3: CASSPPGTGSFYTF

J: TRBJ1-1
D: NA
size: NA
V: TRBV7-9
DNA: TGTGCCAGCACCGTACAGGGTAGCACTGAAGCTTTCTTT
CDR3: CASTVQGSTEAFF

J: TRBJ1-5
D: TRBD1
size: NA
V: TRBV10-2
DNA: TGCGCCAGCAGTGGAAAACCGGGACAGGGGGAAGGTAGCAATCAGCCCCAGCATTTT
CDR3: CASSGKPGQGEGSNQPQHF

J: TRBJ2-2
D: NA
size: NA
V: TRBV7-3
DNA: TGTGCCAGCAGCTCCCAGTTCACCGGGGAGCTGTTTTTT
CDR3: CASSSQFTGELFF

J: TRBJ2-2
D: TRBD1
size: NA
V: TRBV6-5
DNA: TGTGCCAGCGCGCCAGGGGGTCCCGGGGAGCTGTTTTTT
CDR3: CASAPGGPGELFF

J: TRBJ2-1
D: TRBD1
size: few
V: TRBV28
DNA: TGTGCCAGCAGTTTATATCTTGACAGGGAGCTAACCTACAATGAGCAGTTCTTC
CDR3: CASSLYLDRELTYNEQFF

J: TRBJ1-6
D: NA
size: NA
V: TRBV4-3
DNA: TGCGCCAGCAGCGACTTAAATTCACCCCTCCACTTT
CDR3: CASSDLNSPLHF

J: TRBJ1-6
D: TRBD1
size: NA
V: TRBV7-9
DNA: TGTGCCAGCAGCCCAGGGGACAGGGGGAATTCACCCCTCCACTTT
CDR3: CASSPGDRGNSPLHF

J: TRBJ1-5
D: NA
size: NA
V: TRBV9
DNA: TGTGCCAGCAGCGGACCGGACAGCTATAGCAATCAGCCCCAGCATTTT
CDR3: CASSGPDSYSNQPQHF

J: TRBJ2-1
D: TRBD2
size: NA
V: TRBV9
DNA: TGTGCCAGCAACATAGCGGGGGGCCCCTACAATGAGCAGTTCTTC
CDR3: CASNIAGGPYNEQFF

J: TRBJ1-4
D: TRBD1
size: NA
V: TRBV24-1
DNA: TGTGCCACCAGTGGCCCATCGACAGGGCTTAATGAAAAACTGTTTTTT
CDR3: CATSGPSTGLNEKLFF

J: TRBJ2-7
D: NA
size: NA
V: TRBV9
DNA: TGTGCCAGCAGCGTAGATCGGGCGGCCACCTACGAGCAGTACTTC
CDR3: CASSVDRAATYEQYF

J: TRBJ1-2
D: TRBD1
size: NA
V: TRBV9
DNA: TGTGCCAGCAGCCTAAAGGACAGGGGGTCCTATGGCTACACCTTC
CDR3: CASSLKDRGSYGYTF